The rows below give T cell receptor beta chains drawn from one sample of a study of patients and donors after allogeneic stem cell transplantation. Each CDR3 protein is one row after TCRdb ran MiXCR on the RT-PCR reads. The sample lists more than 850,000 distinct CDR3 sequences, around 17% occurring once. Sequencing was done on a sample of blood, either unsorted or a sorted T cell fraction (not recorded which). Receptors were obtained from a human donor who was either an allogeneic HSCT recipient or a stem cell or donor lymphocyte infusion donor (not recorded which). It is not recorded whose cells these are; they may come from a transplant donor. The CDR3 runs from the conserved cysteine through the conserved F or W. The D gene is left open where the match is weak. The size of a clone is reported for some rows only, either as once, few or many, or as a class for expanded clones.

-	TRBV12-3/TRBV12-4	14	TRBJ2-2	-	CAGGRTPNTGELFF	TGTGCCGGTGGCAGGACCCCGAACACCGGGGAGCTGTTTTTT
-	TRBV7-2	17	TRBJ2-1	-	CASSIGLGKASYNEQFF	TGTGCCAGCAGCATCGGCTTAGGAAAGGCCTCCTACAATGAGCAGTTCTTC
-	TRBV29-1	18	TRBJ2-1	-	CSVEDVVDSRINYNEQFF	TGCAGCGTTGAAGATGTGGTTGACAGCCGGATAAACTACAATGAGCAGTTCTTC
-	TRBV7-2	13	TRBJ2-7	few	CASSWGSTYEQYF	TGTGCCAGCAGCTGGGGCAGCACCTACGAGCAGTACTTC
-	TRBV7-2	14	TRBJ1-4	few	CASSTRAINEKLFF	TGTGCCAGCAGCACCCGGGCGATTAATGAAAAACTGTTTTTT
TRBD1	TRBV24-1	15	TRBJ2-3	-	CATNDPGQATDTQYF	TGTGCCACCAACGACCCGGGACAGGCCACAGATACGCAGTATTTT
-	TRBV6-1	14	TRBJ1-2	-	CASSGVRENYGYTF	TGTGCCAGCAGTGGGGTCAGGGAAAACTATGGCTACACCTTC
TRBD2	TRBV19	15	TRBJ2-7	-	CASSTQLAGGYEQYF	TGTGCCAGTAGTACCCAACTAGCGGGAGGCTACGAGCAGTACTTC
-	TRBV29-1	14	TRBJ2-7	few	CSVDAGSIAHEQYF	TGCAGCGTTGACGCAGGGTCGATTGCCCACGAGCAGTACTTC
TRBD1	TRBV5-4	18	TRBJ2-2	-	CASSLGSGGTANTGELFF	TGTGCCAGCAGCTTGGGTAGTGGTGGGACAGCGAACACCGGGGAGCTGTTTTTT
-	TRBV12-3/TRBV12-4	16	TRBJ1-3	few	CASTLRRKFPGNTIYF	TGTGCCAGCACCCTGAGGAGGAAGTTCCCTGGAAACACCATATATTTT
-	TRBV4-3	14	TRBJ2-1	once	CASSQGGRDNEQFF	TGCGCCAGCAGCCAAGGGGGCAGAGACAATGAGCAGTTCTTC
TRBD1	TRBV7-9	16	TRBJ2-7	few	CASVNYRGPTSYEQYF	TGTGCCAGCGTGAATTACAGGGGTCCCACTTCCTACGAGCAGTACTTC
-	TRBV7-8	16	TRBJ2-1	-	CASRRQDLMSYNEQFF	TGTGCCAGCAGGCGACAGGACCTAATGTCCTACAATGAGCAGTTCTTC
TRBD1	TRBV12-3/TRBV12-4	13	TRBJ1-1	many	CASRDSGGTEAFF	TGTGCCAGCAGGGACTCAGGGGGCACTGAAGCTTTCTTT
-	TRBV11-1	14	TRBJ1-6	-	CASRRRKENSPLHF	TGTGCCAGCAGGAGAAGGAAGGAGAATTCACCCCTCCACTTT
-	TRBV5-1	16	TRBJ2-5	-	CASSLGDSPGRETQYF	TGCGCCAGCAGCTTAGGGGACTCTCCGGGTCGGGAGACCCAGTACTTC
-	TRBV12-3/TRBV12-4	14	TRBJ1-2	many	CASSGTTLLYGYTF	TGTGCCAGCAGCGGGACTACCCTCCTTTATGGCTACACCTTC
-	TRBV10-3	17	TRBJ2-5	few	CAISDRSRGGTTETQYF	TGTGCCATCAGTGACCGCAGCCGGGGTGGAACTACGGAGACCCAGTACTTC
TRBD1	TRBV24-1	16	TRBJ2-3	once	CATSDYPGQGTDTQYF	TGTGCCACCAGTGATTACCCGGGACAGGGAACAGATACGCAGTATTTT
TRBD1	TRBV19	13	TRBJ2-7	few	CATPRDRTYEQYF	TGTGCCACCCCAAGGGACAGAACCTACGAGCAGTACTTC
TRBD2	TRBV18	16	TRBJ2-3	-	CASSPPQRGFTDTQYF	TGTGCCAGCTCACCACCCCAGCGGGGTTTCACAGATACGCAGTATTTT
TRBD2	TRBV5-1	17	TRBJ2-1	many	CASSLSYGSSGGNEQFF	TGCGCCAGCAGCTTGAGTTACGGGTCTAGCGGGGGGAATGAGCAGTTCTTC
-	TRBV29-1	12	TRBJ1-1	few	CSVAHGDTEAFF	TGCAGCGTTGCACACGGGGACACTGAAGCTTTCTTT
TRBD2	TRBV6-5	17	TRBJ2-2	-	CASSYRLAGVWVGELFF	TGTGCCAGCAGTTACCGGCTAGCGGGAGTGTGGGTCGGGGAGCTGTTTTTT
TRBD1	TRBV6-1	14	TRBJ1-2	few	CASKRDRGPLGYTF	TGTGCCAGCAAGCGGGACAGGGGGCCCCTCGGCTACACCTTC
-	TRBV24-1	15	TRBJ1-2	-	CATSDAPSSGVGYTF	TGTGCCACCAGTGATGCCCCCTCTTCGGGGGTTGGCTACACCTTC
TRBD1	TRBV10-3	13	TRBJ1-2	-	CAISPGTDDGYTF	TGTGCCATCAGCCCCGGGACAGACGATGGCTACACCTTC
TRBD1	TRBV3-1	17	TRBJ1-1	few	CASSQPKGTGLNTEAFF	TGTGCCAGCAGCCAACCCAAGGGGACAGGCCTGAACACTGAAGCTTTCTTT
-	TRBV27	14	TRBJ2-7	-	CASMETAGSYEQYF	TGTGCCAGCATGGAGACAGCCGGGTCCTACGAGCAGTACTTC
TRBD2	TRBV9	17	TRBJ2-1	-	CASSDQTLAGAYNEQFF	TGTGCCAGCAGTGACCAAACTTTAGCGGGAGCTTACAATGAGCAGTTCTTC
-	TRBV5-1	16	TRBJ2-1	many	CASRLEQLAGWSEQFF	TGCGCCAGCAGGTTAGAACAGCTCGCTGGATGGAGTGAGCAGTTCTTC
TRBD2	TRBV4-3	17	TRBJ2-2	-	CASSQDKTSGNTGELFF	TGCGCCAGCAGCCAAGATAAGACTAGCGGGAACACCGGGGAGCTGTTTTTT
-	TRBV6-1	13	TRBJ1-1	-	CASTAGRVTEAFF	TGTGCCAGCACAGCGGGAAGGGTCACTGAAGCTTTCTTT
-	TRBV20-1	12	TRBJ1-4	-	CSAGRDPEKLFF	TGCAGTGCTGGCCGGGACCCTGAAAAACTGTTTTTT
-	TRBV20-1	12	TRBJ1-1	few	CSAPMGGTEAFF	TGCAGTGCCCCCATGGGGGGGACTGAAGCTTTCTTT
-	TRBV20-1	14	TRBJ2-3	-	CSARDEPNTDTQYF	TGCAGTGCTAGAGATGAACCCAACACAGATACGCAGTATTTT
-	TRBV20-1	13	TRBJ1-2	-	CSATTGWENGYTF	TGCAGTGCAACGACAGGCTGGGAAAATGGCTACACCTTC
TRBD1	TRBV12-3/TRBV12-4	14	TRBJ2-7	-	CASSPTGEGYEQYF	TGTGCCAGCAGCCCAACAGGGGAAGGCTACGAGCAGTACTTC
TRBD1	TRBV12-3/TRBV12-4	14	TRBJ1-2	few	CASSPDRGVRGYTF	TGTGCCAGCAGTCCGGACAGGGGTGTGCGTGGCTACACCTTC
-	TRBV27	15	TRBJ2-3	few	CASVPWAGRTDTQYF	TGTGCCAGCGTGCCCTGGGCGGGGAGGACAGATACGCAGTATTTT
-	TRBV6-1	12	TRBJ1-1	few	CASSRDFSEAFF	TGTGCCAGCAGTCGGGACTTTTCTGAAGCTTTCTTT
-	TRBV5-6	14	TRBJ2-2	-	CASSSGWWTGELFF	TGTGCCAGCAGCTCAGGGTGGTGGACCGGGGAGCTGTTTTTT
-	TRBV18	15	TRBJ2-1	-	CASSPETSSYNEQFF	TGTGCCAGCTCACCAGAAACTAGTTCCTACAATGAGCAGTTCTTC
TRBD2	TRBV4-3	17	TRBJ2-1	-	CASSQVGSGARYNEQFF	TGCGCCAGCAGCCAAGTAGGTAGCGGGGCACGCTACAATGAGCAGTTCTTC
-	TRBV5-1	15	TRBJ2-2	few	CASSSGTKNTGELFF	TGTGCCAGCAGTTCCGGGACAAAGAACACCGGGGAGCTGTTTTTT
-	TRBV6-2/TRBV6-3	14	TRBJ2-7	once	CASRIGPFSYEQYF	TGTGCCAGCAGGATCGGCCCATTCTCGTACGAGCAGTACTTC
-	TRBV27	12	TRBJ1-3	many	CASGASGNTIYF	TGTGCCAGCGGGGCCTCTGGAAACACCATATATTTT
TRBD2	TRBV20-1	16	TRBJ2-3	-	CSAFTLAGVAGNTQYF	TGCAGTGCTTTTACACTAGCGGGAGTGGCGGGGAATACGCAGTATTTT
-	TRBV20-1	13	TRBJ2-5	-	CSARDSAGETQYF	TGCAGTGCTAGAGATTCGGCAGGAGAGACCCAGTACTTC
-	TRBV12-3/TRBV12-4	14	TRBJ2-4	few	CASSRGTAKNIQYF	TGTGCCAGCAGCCGGGGGACAGCCAAAAACATTCAGTACTTC
TRBD1	TRBV30	14	TRBJ1-2	once	CAWGDSFLNYGYTF	TGTGCCTGGGGGGACAGCTTCCTTAACTATGGCTACACCTTC
TRBD1	TRBV18	14	TRBJ1-6	-	CASSSRDRVSPLHF	TGTGCCAGCTCATCCCGGGACAGGGTCTCACCCCTCCACTTT
-	TRBV2	13	TRBJ2-7	many	CASSEVANYEQYF	TGTGCCAGCAGTGAAGTAGCTAACTACGAGCAGTACTTC
TRBD2	TRBV5-6	14	TRBJ2-5	few	CASSLGQRGKTQYF	TGTGCCAGCAGCTTGGGCCAGCGGGGCAAGACCCAGTACTTC